A selection of T cell receptor beta chains follows, all from one sample in a study of early T cells in non-severe SARS-CoV-2 infection. A single record per CDR3 protein comes from TCRdb applying MiXCR to the 5' RACE reads. The profile covers roughly 66,000 distinct CDR3 sequences, with approximately 9% appearing a single time and roughly 3.2% taken by the ten largest. The specimen sequenced was whole blood. The source of these receptors is an adult who was a healthcare worker with PCR-confirmed SARS-CoV-2 infection or an uninfected control (not recorded which). The CDR3 runs from the conserved cysteine through the conserved F or W. The order of the fields is V gene, D gene, clone size, J gene, CDR3 protein, CDR3 DNA. D genes are given only for firm matches. A row's size may be missing; if present it is once, few, many or a size class.

>TRBV2|TRBD2|many|TRBJ2-3
CASNGLAGMADTQYF
TGTGCCAGCAACGGACTAGCGGGAATGGCAGATACGCAGTATTTT
>TRBV7-3|TRBD1|-|TRBJ2-2
CASSSRDSTGELFF
TGTGCCAGCAGCTCCCGGGACAGCACCGGGGAGCTGTTTTTT
>TRBV7-9|TRBD2|few|TRBJ2-1
CASSRTSGRTHNEQFF
TGTGCCAGCAGCCGGACTAGCGGGAGGACCCACAATGAGCAGTTCTTC
>TRBV6-2/TRBV6-3|-|few|TRBJ2-3
CASTFGGADTQYF
TGTGCCAGCACCTTCGGGGGCGCGGATACGCAGTATTTT
>TRBV19|-|many|TRBJ1-1
CASSIVRGTEAFF
TGTGCCAGTAGTATAGTGAGGGGGACTGAAGCTTTCTTT
>TRBV20-1|TRBD2|-|TRBJ2-7
CSARGAGGSYEQYF
TGCAGTGCTAGAGGAGCGGGAGGATCCTACGAGCAGTACTTC
>TRBV7-2|-|few|TRBJ1-6
CASSVGPGVFNSPLHF
TGTGCCAGCAGCGTAGGACCGGGAGTCTTTAATTCACCCCTCCACTTT
>TRBV11-1|TRBD2|-|TRBJ2-1
CASSLLPGRAYNEQFF
TGTGCCAGCAGCTTATTGCCCGGGAGGGCCTACAATGAGCAGTTCTTC
>TRBV9|TRBD2|many|TRBJ2-1
CASSVAHGGSSYNEQFF
TGTGCCAGCAGCGTAGCACATGGCGGGAGCTCCTACAATGAGCAGTTCTTC
>TRBV7-2|TRBD1|-|TRBJ2-1
CASSRDSTIYNEQFF
TGTGCCAGCAGCAGGGACAGTACCATCTACAATGAGCAGTTCTTC
>TRBV9|-|few|TRBJ1-3
CASSLQPPLSGNTIYF
TGTGCCAGCAGCCTTCAACCCCCTCTCTCTGGAAACACCATATATTTT
>TRBV4-1|-|-|TRBJ2-5
CASSQDIGPSFTGTKGGTQYF
TGCGCCAGCAGCCAAGATATCGGTCCTTCTTTTACCGGGACAAAGGGAGGGACCCAGTACTTC
>TRBV19|-|-|TRBJ2-3
CASRLQYSSTDTQYF
TGTGCCAGTAGGTTACAGTACTCTAGCACAGATACGCAGTATTTT
>TRBV6-4|-|-|TRBJ1-2
CASHRRGLAGGYTF
TGTGCCAGCCATCGGAGGGGATTAGCGGGCGGCTACACCTTC
>TRBV5-4|TRBD1|-|TRBJ1-1
CASSLLTGWNEAFF
TGTGCCAGCAGCTTACTGACAGGGTGGAATGAAGCTTTCTTT
>TRBV7-2|TRBD2|many|TRBJ2-3
CASSLAGLAAGDTQYF
TGTGCCAGCAGTTTAGCAGGCCTAGCGGCAGGAGATACGCAGTATTTT
>TRBV12-3/TRBV12-4|-|many|TRBJ2-1
CASSFGSSYNEQFF
TGTGCCAGCAGTTTCGGGAGCTCCTACAATGAGCAGTTCTTC
>TRBV20-1|TRBD2|many|TRBJ2-7
CSARGTLAGVTYEQYF
TGCAGTGCTAGGGGCACACTAGCGGGAGTTACCTACGAGCAGTACTTC
>TRBV6-9|-|few|TRBJ2-3
CASSPQGSRTDTQYF
TGTGCCAGCAGTCCACAGGGTTCGCGCACAGATACGCAGTATTTT
>TRBV7-8|TRBD1|many|TRBJ2-4
CASSRRDRADVVTKNIQYF
TGTGCCAGCAGCCGACGGGACAGGGCGGATGTTGTGACCAAAAACATTCAGTACTTC
>TRBV25-1|-|few|TRBJ2-1
CASSASNEQFF
TGTGCCAGCAGTGCCAGCAATGAGCAGTTCTTC
>TRBV7-9|TRBD1|many|TRBJ1-1
CASSPGQIPEAFF
TGTGCCAGCAGCCCGGGACAGATCCCTGAAGCTTTCTTT
>TRBV2|TRBD2|-|TRBJ2-2
CASSPGLAGSGAGELFF
TGTGCCAGCAGCCCCGGACTAGCGGGGTCCGGGGCCGGGGAGCTGTTTTTT
>TRBV13|-|many|TRBJ1-4
CASSLGGLGEKLFF
TGTGCCAGCAGCTTAGGCGGGCTTGGTGAAAAACTGTTTTTT
>TRBV20-1|TRBD2|-|TRBJ2-1
CSANPSGISSYNEQFF
TGCAGTGCTAACCCGAGCGGGATCAGCTCCTACAATGAGCAGTTCTTC
>TRBV27|TRBD1|-|TRBJ2-7
CASSRQGNLGYEQYF
TGTGCCAGCAGTCGACAGGGGAACTTAGGCTACGAGCAGTACTTC
>TRBV5-1|-|-|TRBJ2-6
CASSLWDMSSGANVLTF
TGCGCCAGCAGCTTGTGGGACATGAGCTCTGGGGCCAACGTCCTGACTTTC
>TRBV7-4|-|-|TRBJ2-1
CARIARQFF
TGTGCCAGAATCGCGAGGCAGTTCTTC
>TRBV12-3/TRBV12-4|-|many|TRBJ1-1
CASSRGAVTNTEAFF
TGTGCCAGCAGCAGAGGGGCAGTCACGAACACTGAAGCTTTCTTT
>TRBV7-3|TRBD2|-|TRBJ2-1
CASSLLASGEPSNEQFF
TGTGCCAGCAGCTTACTGGCTAGCGGGGAGCCATCGAATGAGCAGTTCTTC
>TRBV20-1|TRBD1|many|TRBJ1-5
CSARDRVLGVNQPQHF
TGCAGTGCCAGGGACAGGGTACTAGGGGTCAATCAGCCCCAGCATTTT
>TRBV7-3|-|few|TRBJ1-2
CASSLTPEGYGYTF
TGTGCCAGCAGCTTAACTCCGGAAGGCTATGGCTACACCTTC
>TRBV5-5|-|few|TRBJ1-3
CASSLEGTPSSGNTIYF
TGTGCCAGCAGCTTGGAAGGGACACCCAGCTCTGGAAACACCATATATTTT
>TRBV7-2|-|medium-sized|TRBJ2-5
CASSFGPFRQGQGETQYF
TGTGCCAGCAGCTTCGGACCCTTTAGGCAGGGGCAGGGAGAGACCCAGTACTTC
>TRBV3-1|-|-|TRBJ2-2
CASSQDPGRELFF
TGTGCCAGCAGCCAGGACCCGGGCCGGGAGCTGTTTTTT
>TRBV5-1|TRBD2|-|TRBJ2-7
CASSLATSGIHEQYF
TGCGCCAGCAGCTTGGCCACTAGCGGGATACACGAGCAGTACTTC
>TRBV7-6|-|many|TRBJ2-1
CASSSGQTNEQFF
TGTGCCAGCAGCTCCGGACAGACAAATGAGCAGTTCTTC
>TRBV18|-|-|TRBJ2-7
CASSPPQAPLLYEQYF
TGTGCCAGCTCACCACCACAGGCCCCACTCCTCTACGAGCAGTACTTC
>TRBV5-1|-|few|TRBJ2-3
CASSVGLQADTQYF
TGCGCCAGCAGTGTGGGACTTCAGGCAGATACGCAGTATTTT
>TRBV10-3|-|few|TRBJ2-2
CAISDSAVNTGELFF
TGTGCCATCAGTGACTCTGCGGTGAACACCGGGGAGCTGTTTTTT
>TRBV3-1|-|many|TRBJ2-1
CASSQNPLWDEQFF
TGTGCCAGCAGCCAAAATCCACTCTGGGATGAGCAGTTCTTC
>TRBV7-3|-|few|TRBJ2-3
CASGVSTDTQYF
TGTGCCAGCGGGGTTAGCACAGATACGCAGTATTTT
>TRBV7-6|TRBD1|-|TRBJ2-3
CASSLVDPGTATDTQYF
TGTGCCAGCAGCTTAGTGGACCCAGGGACAGCCACAGATACGCAGTATTTT
>TRBV10-3|TRBD1|many|TRBJ2-7
CAIRRQGGEQYF
TGTGCCATCAGAAGACAGGGCGGCGAGCAGTACTTC
>TRBV7-9|-|-|TRBJ1-2
CASSLVSGNYGYTF
TGTGCCAGCAGCTTAGTATCAGGGAACTATGGCTACACCTTC
>TRBV6-5|-|-|TRBJ2-1
CASSYSANNEQFF
TGTGCCAGCAGTTACTCGGCGAACAATGAGCAGTTCTTC